A single sample is the source of the 10 T cell receptor beta chains below, sequenced in a study of T cells in Graves' hyperthyroidism and ophthalmopathy. What was amplified from RNA transcripts were TCR beta CDR3 regions. When the TCR CDR3 underwent first-round RT-PCR, the HTBI primer set was used. MiXCR, applied by TCRdb to the multiplex PCR reads, yields one record per CDR3 protein. The table lists some 560,000 distinct CDR3 sequences, about 15% of them singletons. Material for sequencing was blood. Every receptor here comes from a woman in her thirties with Graves' hyperthyroidism.

Many counts were recorded for this clonotype. The chain combines TRBV5-1 with TRBJ2-3; a weak D match, TRBD1 (6 bases). The germline gives CDR1 SGHRS, CDR2 YFSETQ. V lost 5 bases and J 0 bases, leaving 16 bases between the germline ends. The CDR3 is made up of 16 amino acids. CDR3: CASSSPVGASTDTQYF. The CDR3 coding sequence is TGCGCCAGCAGTTCCCCGGTGGGGGCTAGCACAGATACGCAGTATTTT.

This chain connects TRBV9 to TRBJ2-3; tentatively, D is TRBD2 (5 bases). Germline-derived CDR1 and CDR2 are SGDLS and YYNGEE. The CDR3 is made up of 17 amino acids. The V gene lost 2 bases and the J gene lost 0 bases, with 16 bases spanning the gap. CDR3 residues: CASSVSLRRESTDTQYF. The DNA for the CDR3 is TGTGCCAGCAGCGTCTCCCTGCGACGGGAAAGCACAGATACGCAGTATTTT.

The chain has TRBV18 and TRBJ2-3, with 7 bases that match TRBD2. V lost 3 bases, J lost 2 bases, and 14 bases stayed unmatched. Germline CDR1 reads KGHSH; CDR2 reads LQKENI. The CDR3 consists of 18 residues. Here the CDR3 reads CASSPDKRLAAYTDTQYF. CDR3 nucleotide sequence: TGTGCCAGCTCACCTGATAAACGACTAGCAGCTTACACAGATACGCAGTATTTT.

Remarks on this clonotype: A much larger clonotype is one base distant, so this may be a read error. This CDR3 is CASSLIFSDEQFF. Here the CDR3 DNA reads TGTGCCAGCAGCTTAATCTTCTCGGATGAGCAGTTCTTC. V usage is TRBV7-8 and J usage is TRBJ2-1; D is uncertain. Trimming shortened V by 2 bases and J by 8 bases, and 10 bases separated the two germline ends. The length of the CDR3 is 13 residues. From germline, CDR1 is SGHVS and CDR2 FQNEAQ.

This clonotype was picked up many times. The chain links TRBV20-1 to TRBJ2-5; 7 nucleotides agree with TRBD1. The CDR3 is made up of 14 amino acids. With V trimmed by 3 bases and J by 4 bases, 8 bases remained unmatched. Germline V gives CDR1 DFQATT, CDR2 SNEGSKA (reference sequence). CDR3 sequence: CSARATGFGETQYF. The DNA of the CDR3 is TGCAGTGCTAGGGCGACAGGGTTCGGAGAGACCCAGTACTTC.

V and J are TRBV18 and TRBJ1-2; possibly TRBD1 for D (5 bases). Deletions cut 0 bases from V and 6 bases from J, with 14 bases between. Germline assignment: CDR1 KGHSH and CDR2 LQKENI. This CDR3 comprises 15 residues. The CDR3 loop reads CASSPPAGAGDGYTF. In DNA form, the CDR3 reads TGTGCCAGCTCACCACCGGCCGGGGCCGGGGATGGCTACACCTTC.

This clonotype was counted a few times. J is TRBJ2-1 and V is TRBV6-1; 7 nucleotides line up with TRBD2. The J segment lost 3 bases and the V segment lost 7 bases, leaving 6 bases of the junction unmatched. The germline V gene encodes CDR1 MNHNS and CDR2 SASEGT. This CDR3 has 14 amino acids. The CDR3 nucleotides are TGTGCCAGCAAAGCTAGCGGACTCTACAATGAGCAGTTCTTC. Its protein is CASKASGLYNEQFF.

This clonotype was detected many times. This chain links TRBV12-3 or TRBV12-4 with TRBJ1-1; D not certain. V shed 5 bases and J shed 3 bases, with 16 bases lying between them. This CDR3 comprises 15 residues. CDR3: CASSPQTSWDTEAFF. Written as DNA, the CDR3 is TGTGCCAGCAGTCCGCAGACTAGTTGGGACACTGAAGCTTTCTTT.

This clonotype was seen ten or more times. The V and J genes are TRBV12-3 or TRBV12-4 and TRBJ1-1, with 12 bases lining up with TRBD1. The CDR3 has 17 residues. Losses at the gene ends were 6 bases for V and 1 base for J; bases not matched to a gene: 9. DNA of the CDR3: TGTGCCAGCAGATCCCCCGGGACAGGGGGCGGGAACACTGAAGCTTTCTTT. Translated: CASRSPGTGGGNTEAFF.

This clonotype appeared a few times. A single base separates this from a much larger clone, so it may be a read error. V gene TRBV6-5 combines with J gene TRBJ2-7, with TRBD1 matching 10 bases. This CDR3 comprises 17 residues. J was trimmed by 3 bases and V by 1 base; bases with no gene match: 9. Looked up from germline, CDR1 is MNHEY and CDR2 is SVGAGI. Written as DNA, the CDR3 is TGTGCCAGCAGTTACTTGGGCGGGACAGGGGCGAACTACGAGCAGTACTTC. This sequence encodes CASSYLGGTGANYEQYF.